This T cell receptor (beta chain) comes out of a study of T-cell memory formation after mild COVID-19 (dated by TCRdb to the early 2020s). With regard to the full study: Most TCR sequence clusters were specific to one of the two donors. The cohort comprised two young, previously healthy adult volunteers, one female and one male. In two donors, T-cell clones that expanded and contracted after mild COVID-19 were followed by sequencing TCRalpha and TCRbeta repertoires longitudinally. Beyond this particular receptor, the publication reports: Only two mild cases were covered by the study, and larger cohorts that include severe cases with pre-infection samples were considered necessary. Balanced CD4/CD8 phenotypes were observed for clones contracting from day 15 to 85, whereas a bias towards CD4+ was observed for a second wave of clones expanding from day 15 to 37. Contracting CD4+ clones were found mainly in CM and EM memory subsets, while CD8+ clones were enriched in EMRA. SARS-CoV-2 specificity of the second-wave clones peaking on day 37 was not confirmed. Some responding clones were detected in pre-infection memory, which suggested that pre-existing cross-reactive memory T cells had joined the SARS-CoV-2 response.

The germline ends are 22 bases apart after V is trimmed by 5 bases and J by 6 bases. CDR1 and CDR2 were assigned from the germline V gene as SGHTA and FQGNSA. The CDR3 covers 16 residues, taking in both the cysteine and the phenylalanine. Kept here is only the CDR3 DNA, which spans 48 bases and is read in frame from base 1. This clonotype was counted ten times or more. What antigen it recognizes has not been identified. The record has no base qualities; no much larger clone is one base away. Ficoll-Paque density gradient centrifugation was the method used to isolate PBMCs. TCRdb names Illumina NovaSeq 6000 as the instrument used. cDNA libraries for TCRalpha and TCRbeta were prepared by 5'RACE using constant-segment primers, with sample barcodes and unique molecular identifiers added. Trizol reagent was used to extract RNA from every sample. Libraries were amplified in two PCR steps, with a second sample barcode and Illumina TruSeq adapters added in the second step. Sequencing of the libraries was done on an Illumina NovaSeq, producing 2 x 150 bp paired-end reads. For the original study's pipeline: Reads were demultiplexed and collapsed into UMI-guided consensus sequences with migec v1.2.7. Using mixcr v2.1.11, UMI consensuses were aligned to TRA and TRB V and J templates and then assembled into clonotypes. A clonotype was counted as expanded or contracted only when both edgeR and NoisET called the clonotype significant, with the noise models trained on biological replicates. For edgeR calls, the cutoffs were a false discovery rate-adjusted p below 0.01 and a log2 fold-change threshold of 1. As an exploratory analysis of dynamics, max-normalized trajectories of the 1000 most abundant clonotypes were examined with PCA combined with hierarchical clustering. Separately sequenced CD4+ and CD8+ repertoires were used to assign the CD4 or CD8 phenotype of responding clones. The public reads were reanalyzed by TCRdb: fastp trimming at Q25, MiXCR alignment, in-frame beta chains only. When rows share a CDR3 protein, they turn into one entry using the most common DNA and genes. TCRdb, not the authors, supplied the V and J calls. This sample is represented by roughly 160,000 distinct CDR3 sequences; roughly 11% of them were singletons. Less than 4% of the sample rests with the top ten.

Sequences were obtained from PBMCs or a T cell subset sorted from them (not recorded which). The source of this sequence is a man between 18 and 35 years old who had mild COVID-19 (a few samples of this study predate the infection). The sample titles of this study are shuffled in the database, so cell type and time point are left out; the donor was told from shared clones. The chain is assembled from TRBV7-2 and TRBJ1-2; TRBD1 is possibly the D segment (6 matching bases). The CDR3 corresponds to CASSPRDPGGGDGYTF. The bases read TGTGCCAGCAGCCCCAGGGACCCTGGAGGGGGAGATGGCTACACCTTC.